This is a list of T cell receptor beta chains from one sample in a study of CD8+CD57+ T cells in acquired aplastic anemia. TCRdb itself ran the reads through MiXCR, one entry per CDR3 protein. The data contain approximately 160,000 distinct CDR3 sequences, 40% to 55% of them singletons. Sequencing was done on a sample of sorted CD4+, CD8+, or CD8+CD57+ T cells (not recorded which) from PBMCs. These receptors all come from a human donor with aplastic anemia. CDR3s include the opening cysteine and the closing phenylalanine or tryptophan. D genes are given only for firm matches. Rows give clone size only sometimes, using once, few, many, or a class for an expanded clone.

clone size	J gene	V gene	CDR3 length	D gene	CDR3 protein	CDR3 DNA
.	TRBJ2-6	TRBV10-3	15	.	CATRTAAAGANVLTF	TGTGCCACGCGGACAGCCGCCGCTGGGGCCAACGTCCTGACTTTC
many	TRBJ1-2	TRBV6-1	13	.	CASSEARDFSYTF	TGTGCCAGCAGTGAAGCCCGGGATTTCAGCTACACCTTC
many	TRBJ1-2	TRBV7-2	12	.	CASNPGLSGYTF	TGTGCCAGCAACCCTGGACTGTCCGGCTACACCTTC
many	TRBJ2-1	TRBV20-1	17	TRBD2	CSARVVGGPVSYNEQFF	TGCAGTGCTAGGGTTGTGGGAGGGCCGGTGTCCTACAATGAGCAGTTCTTC
.	TRBJ2-7	TRBV25-1	15	TRBD1	CASSGPDRGHYEQYF	TGTGCCAGCAGCGGGCCGGACAGGGGTCACTACGAGCAGTACTTC
many	TRBJ2-3	TRBV27	15	TRBD2	CACAPGLAGADTQYF	TGTGCTTGCGCGCCAGGGCTAGCGGGGGCAGATACGCAGTATTTT
many	TRBJ2-7	TRBV3-1	15	TRBD2	CASSGPGLAVLDQYF	TGTGCCAGCAGCGGCCCGGGACTAGCGGTTTTGGATCAGTACTTC
.	TRBJ2-5	TRBV29-1	11	.	CSAKEGETQYF	TGCAGCGCTAAAGAGGGAGAGACCCAGTACTTC
many	TRBJ2-7	TRBV7-2	12	.	CASSFQPGEQYF	TGTGCCAGCAGCTTTCAACCGGGAGAGCAGTACTTC
many	TRBJ1-6	TRBV20-1	14	.	CSARVGEDNSPLHF	TGCAGTGCTAGAGTAGGGGAGGATAATTCACCCCTCCACTTT
.	TRBJ1-2	TRBV7-2	14	TRBD1	CASSSQGGDYGYTF	TGTGCCAGCAGCTCCCAGGGGGGGGACTATGGCTACACCTTC
.	TRBJ2-5	TRBV7-6	15	.	CASSRPTGYQETQYF	TGTGCCAGCAGCCGCCCGACAGGTTATCAAGAGACCCAGTACTTC
.	TRBJ2-1	TRBV20-1	18	TRBD1	CSAPDRGERGSPYNEQFF	TGCAGTGCGCCAGACAGGGGTGAAAGGGGTTCCCCCTACAATGAGCAGTTCTTC
many	TRBJ2-7	TRBV5-1	15	.	CASGLGAPRSYEQYF	TGCGCCAGCGGTCTCGGGGCACCCCGCTCCTACGAGCAGTACTTC
.	TRBJ2-7	TRBV11-1	19	TRBD2	CAGSLGLLGSRGENYEQYF	TGTGCCGGCAGCTTAGGATTGTTGGGATCGCGGGGGGAAAACTACGAGCAGTACTTC
many	TRBJ2-3	TRBV12-3/TRBV12-4	17	.	CASSPTAMLTSTDTQYF	TGTGCCAGCAGCCCCACGGCGATGTTAACTAGCACAGATACGCAGTATTTT
many	TRBJ2-2	TRBV19	17	TRBD2	CASSILTSGRGTGELFF	TGTGCCAGTAGTATCCTGACTAGCGGGAGAGGCACCGGGGAGCTGTTTTTT
many	TRBJ1-2	TRBV4-3	16	TRBD1	CASSPGDRGVGYGYTF	TGCGCCAGCAGCCCGGGCGACAGGGGGGTAGGCTATGGCTACACCTTC
many	TRBJ1-5	TRBV12-3/TRBV12-4	14	TRBD1	CASSSGTGVQPQHF	TGTGCCAGCAGTTCCGGGACAGGGGTTCAGCCCCAGCATTTT
few	TRBJ2-5	TRBV14	19	TRBD2	CASSQGTLAGLHTQETQYF	TGTGCCAGCAGCCAAGGGACCCTAGCGGGCCTACATACTCAAGAGACCCAGTACTTC
.	TRBJ2-1	TRBV10-3	14	TRBD2	CAISESASGDEQFF	TGTGCCATCAGTGAGTCGGCTAGCGGCGATGAGCAGTTCTTC
many	TRBJ2-1	TRBV11-2	14	.	CASSYAGPYNEQFF	TGTGCCAGCAGCTACGCCGGTCCCTACAATGAGCAGTTCTTC
.	TRBJ1-2	TRBV20-1	17	.	CSARGDMGQGLRYGYTF	TGCAGTGCTAGGGGCGACATGGGGCAGGGCCTCCGCTATGGCTACACCTTC
many	TRBJ1-4	TRBV19	15	TRBD1	CASSANRGNDEKLFF	TGTGCCAGTAGTGCTAACAGGGGAAACGATGAAAAACTGTTTTTT
many	TRBJ1-5	TRBV5-4	15	.	CASSLSSDSNQPQHF	TGTGCCAGCAGCTTGAGTAGTGACAGCAATCAGCCCCAGCATTTT
.	TRBJ2-5	TRBV2	14	.	CASSETESQETQYF	TGTGCCAGCAGTGAAACGGAGTCACAAGAGACCCAGTACTTC
.	TRBJ1-1	TRBV6-5	15	.	CASSYSSRGNTEAFF	TGTGCCAGCAGTTACTCGAGCAGAGGGAACACTGAAGCTTTCTTT
.	TRBJ1-2	TRBV6-5	16	TRBD1	CASSYPRGQGFYGCTF	TGTGCCAGCAGTTACCCTCGGGGACAGGGGTTCTATGGCTGCACCTTC
.	TRBJ2-7	TRBV2	13	.	CASTPGHYYEQYF	TGTGCCAGCACCCCGGGCCACTACTACGAGCAGTACTTC
.	TRBJ1-4	TRBV7-9	13	.	CASSPSRGEKLFF	TGTGCCAGTAGTCCTTCGCGGGGGGAAAAACTGTTTTTT
many	TRBJ1-5	TRBV12-3/TRBV12-4	17	TRBD1	CASSLARTGGASQPQHF	TGTGCCAGCAGTCTAGCCCGGACAGGGGGCGCGAGTCAGCCCCAGCATTTT
.	TRBJ1-1	TRBV20-1	14	.	CSASAPNKNTEAFF	TGCAGTGCTAGTGCCCCGAACAAGAACACTGAAGCTTTCTTT
many	TRBJ1-3	TRBV9	16	.	CASSVSGSVSGNTIYF	TGTGCCAGCAGCGTCAGTGGCAGCGTCTCTGGAAACACCATATATTTT
medium-sized	TRBJ1-4	TRBV15	16	.	CATSRDMGSLNEKLFF	TGTGCCACCAGCAGAGATATGGGCAGTCTTAATGAAAAACTGTTTTTT
few	TRBJ2-7	TRBV7-6	13	.	CASSSQPSYEQYF	TGTGCCAGCAGCTCTCAGCCGTCCTACGAGCAGTACTTC
many	TRBJ2-2	TRBV7-9	15	.	CASSSNSVDTGELFF	TGTGCCAGCAGCTCCAACTCGGTGGACACCGGGGAGCTGTTTTTT
.	TRBJ1-4	TRBV4-1	17	.	CASSQEIYGRTNEKLFF	TGCGCCAGCAGCCAAGAAATTTACGGACGTACTAATGAAAAACTGTTTTTT
.	TRBJ2-5	TRBV19	14	TRBD1	CASSIAGGQETQYF	TGTGCCAGTAGTATAGCAGGGGGCCAAGAGACCCAGTACTTC
.	TRBJ1-1	TRBV20-1	13	.	CSARVPPVAEAFF	TGCAGTGCTAGAGTCCCCCCGGTCGCTGAAGCTTTCTTT
many	TRBJ1-2	TRBV5-1	14	TRBD1	CASSLAGQGAGYTF	TGCGCCAGCAGCTTGGCCGGACAGGGGGCTGGCTACACCTTC
.	TRBJ1-2	TRBV5-1	14	TRBD1	CASSFGTGSNGYTF	TGCGCCAGCAGCTTTGGGACAGGGAGCAATGGCTACACCTTC
.	TRBJ2-3	TRBV10-2	15	TRBD1	CASSGETGVDDTQYF	TGTGCCAGCAGTGGGGAGACAGGGGTCGATGATACGCAGTATTTT
.	TRBJ2-3	TRBV29-1	15	.	CSVLVRTGGTDTQYF	TGCAGCGTCCTCGTTAGGACAGGAGGGACAGATACGCAGTATTTT
many	TRBJ1-5	TRBV12-5	15	.	CASGLGRYSNQPQHF	TGTGCTAGTGGTTTGGGACGGTATAGCAATCAGCCCCAGCATTTT
many	TRBJ2-2	TRBV2	17	TRBD2	CASKRLAGGSNTGELFF	TGTGCCAGCAAAAGACTAGCGGGAGGTAGTAACACCGGGGAGCTGTTTTTT
.	TRBJ1-6	TRBV10-3	13	.	CAISTLQISPLHF	TGTGCCATCAGCACTTTACAGATTTCACCCCTCCACTTT